This TCR beta chain comes out of a study of T cell responses to AZD1222 COVID-19 vaccine. Findings and limits, study-wide: Seropositivity was recorded at baseline in only 6 or 7 AZD1222 recipients. Most donors were white British, females outnumbered males, and clonal diversity was possibly underestimated.

The repertoire was sequenced with immunoSEQ multiplex PCR; TCRdb's copy has only in-frame clones and lacks some. The sample records approximately 160,000 clones, approximately 90% being singletons. V gave up 1 base and J gave up 7 bases, with 20 bases separating them. The CDR3 covers 16 residues. Germline V gene data show CDR1 as SEHNR and CDR2 as FQNEAQ (reference sequence). Concerning this clone: What it binds is not known.

The chain couples TRBV7-9 to TRBJ2-7, with D tentatively TRBD2 (5 bases). The clonotype was recovered from an adult in good health. The source material was peripheral blood, sampled on day 0 of AZD1222 vaccination. This CDR3 reads CASSLGELEAPGEQYF. The CDR3 DNA follows: TGTGCCAGCAGCTTAGGGGAACTAGAGGCCCCCGGGGAGCAGTACTTC.